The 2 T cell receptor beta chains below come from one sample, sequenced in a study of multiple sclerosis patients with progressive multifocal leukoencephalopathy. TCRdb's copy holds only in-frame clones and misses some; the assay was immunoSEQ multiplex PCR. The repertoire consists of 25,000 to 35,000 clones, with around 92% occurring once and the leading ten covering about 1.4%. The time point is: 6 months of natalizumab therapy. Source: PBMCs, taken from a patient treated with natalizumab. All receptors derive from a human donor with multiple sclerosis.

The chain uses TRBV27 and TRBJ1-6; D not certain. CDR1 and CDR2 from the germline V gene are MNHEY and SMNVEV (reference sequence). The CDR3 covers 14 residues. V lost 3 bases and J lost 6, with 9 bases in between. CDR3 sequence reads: CASSFGNGNSPLHF. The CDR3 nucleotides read TGTGCCAGCAGTTTTGGGAATGGTAATTCACCCCTCCACTTT.

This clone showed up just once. The CDR3, as DNA: TGTGCCAGCAGCCAAGCACCTGGGTTTGGAAACACCATATATTTT. This gives the protein CASSQAPGFGNTIYF. The J gene is TRBJ1-3, the V gene TRBV14, with D unclear. From germline, CDR1 is SGHDN and CDR2 FVKESK. The CDR3 has 15 residues. Trimming pared 1 base from V and 3 bases from J, leaving 10 bases between.